Following are 23 T cell receptor beta chains from one sample sequenced in a study of radiotherapy plus CTLA-4 blockade in lung cancer. The assay was immunoSEQ multiplex PCR, and TCRdb's table has in-frame clones only and misses some. There are 90,000 to 100,000 clones in the sample; approximately 74% occur only once, and about 3% lies in the top ten. The specimen comprised peripheral blood, sampled from a patient treated with radiotherapy plus ipilimumab. The source is a human donor with non-small cell lung cancer who had a partial response to radiotherapy plus ipilimumab. Some clones in this sample may be carry-over from other donors' samples.

V usage is TRBV5-4 and J usage is TRBJ2-7, with D possibly TRBD2 on 6 matching bases. This CDR3 region has 15 residues. Trimming cost V 4 bases and J 2 bases, with 16 bases left between them. Germline V gene data show CDR1 as SGHNT and CDR2 as YYREEE (reference sequence). CDR3 DNA sequence: TGTGCCAGCAGCCCGGGACTTTTCGGGGCCTACGAGCAGTACTTC. Its protein is CASSPGLFGAYEQYF.

The chain recombines TRBV10-1 with TRBJ1-2, with TRBD1 matching over 7 bases. V trimming: 5 bases; J trimming: 4 bases; junction bases outside the gene matches: 7. This CDR3 spans 14 amino acids. From germline, CDR1 is WNHNN and CDR2 SYGVQD (reference sequence). The CDR3 nucleotides are TGCGCCAGCAGTCCAGACAGGGTGACCTATGGCTACACCTTC. This translates into CASSPDRVTYGYTF.

This chain connects TRBV7-2 to TRBJ1-5, with D uncertain. V was clipped by 0 bases and J by 6 bases, with 12 bases between them. In germline, CDR1 is SGHTA, CDR2 FQGNSA. The CDR3 totals 15 residues. The CDR3 here is CASSLAVQQTQPQHF. CDR3 DNA: TGTGCCAGCAGCTTAGCGGTACAGCAAACTCAGCCCCAGCATTTT. The complete variable domain, with remaining parts taken from reference TRBV7-2 and TRBJ1-5, reads GAGVSQSPSNKVTEKGKDVELRCDPISGHTALYWYRQSLGQGLEFLIYFQGNSAPDKSGLPSDRFSAERTGGSVSTLTIQRTQQEDSAVYLCASSLAVQQTQPQHFGDGTRLSIL.

V usage is TRBV28 and J usage is TRBJ2-7; 14 bases agree with TRBD2. J gave up 6 bases and V 5 bases, and 3 bases lay outside the gene matches. The CDR3 extends over 14 amino acids. Per germline, CDR1 MDHEN and CDR2 SYDVKM. This chain's CDR3 is CASSPGLAGAEQYF. The DNA for the CDR3 is TGTGCCAGCAGTCCGGGACTAGCGGGAGCCGAGCAGTACTTC.

V and J are TRBV5-1 and TRBJ2-5, with D possibly matching TRBD2 (6 bases). The germline V gene encodes CDR1 SGHRS and CDR2 YFSETQ. This CDR3 has 14 amino acids. Trimming removed 3 bases at V and 2 bases at J, with 11 bases between. The CDR3 sequence: CASSSPTSQETQYF. CDR3 bases: TGCGCCAGCAGCTCCCCGACTAGTCAAGAGACCCAGTACTTC.

This rearrangement joins TRBV13 to TRBJ2-1, with TRBD1 matching 7 bases. The CDR3 sequence is 14 residues long. J lost 8 bases, V lost 3 bases, and 7 bases had no gene match. Germline CDR1 is PRHDT and CDR2 is FYEKMQ (reference sequence). The CDR3: CASSLNRGGDEQFF. The DNA of the CDR3 is TGTGCCAGCAGCTTGAACAGGGGCGGCGATGAGCAGTTCTTC. The variable domain in full, completed from reference TRBV13 and TRBJ2-1, reads AAGVIQSPRHLIKEKRETATLKCYPIPRHDTVYWYQQGPGQDPQFLISFYEKMQSDKGSIPDRFSAQQFSDYHSELNMSSLELGDSALYFCASSLNRGGDEQFFGPGTRLTVL.

V usage is TRBV21-1 and J usage is TRBJ2-1; TRBD2, the D gene given by the table, was not confirmed from the DNA. TRBV21-1 is reported as a pseudogene. The CDR3 sequence is 14 residues long. DNA of the CDR3: TGTGCCATTCCTACGGGGGGCAGGTTTAATGAGCAGTTCTTC. It is translated as CAIPTGGRFNEQFF.

This chain uses TRBV4-1 with TRBJ1-2; D not certain. The CDR3 sequence is 13 residues long. Between the trimmed V and J ends, which lost 1 base and 8 bases, there was a span of 11 bases. The germline V gene encodes CDR1 MGHRA and CDR2 YSYEKL. The CDR3: CASSQGSSIGYTF. As DNA, the CDR3 is TGCGCCAGCAGCCAAGGGAGCTCGATAGGCTACACCTTC.

The chain carries TRBV27 and TRBJ2-7, with 13 bases that match TRBD2. V shed 8 bases, J shed 4 bases, and the junction held 8 bases outside the gene matches. CDR3 length: 15 residues. From germline, CDR1 is MNHEY and CDR2 SMNVEV (reference sequence). CDR3 in DNA: TGTGCCAGCTCCTCATGGACTAGCGGGAGTTACGAGCAGTACTTC. Protein sequence: CASSSWTSGSYEQYF.

This clone has only a few counts. The gene calls are TRBV9 and TRBJ1-1; D might be TRBD1 (5 bases). Trimming took 4 bases from V and 4 from J, leaving 14 bases between them. The CDR3 runs 14 residues. Germline V gene sequence: CDR1 SGDLS, CDR2 YYNGEE. Here the CDR3 reads CASSLGRGGTEAFF. The CDR3 bases are TGTGCCAGCAGCCTGGGTAGGGGAGGCACTGAAGCTTTCTTT.

V usage is TRBV5-8 and J usage is TRBJ2-1; 14 nucleotides line up with TRBD2. CDR1 and CDR2 from the germline V gene are SGHTS and YDEGEE. V shed 5 bases and J 9 bases; nucleotides not matched to a gene: 13. The CDR3 spans 17 residues. The CDR3 loop reads CASSLGLAGDGSGEQFF. CDR3 DNA sequence: TGTGCCAGCAGTCTGGGACTAGCGGGAGACGGTTCCGGTGAGCAGTTCTTC. The full variable domain, rest sourced from reference TRBV5-8 and TRBJ2-1, is EAGVTQSPTHLIKTRGQQATLRCSPISGHTSVYWYQQALGLGLQFLLWYDEGEERNRGNFPPRFSGRQFPNYSSELNVNALELEDSALYLCASSLGLAGDGSGEQFFGPGTRLTVL.

CDR3 in amino acids: CASSYSTGTEAFF. CDR3 coding DNA: TGTGCCAGCAGTTACTCGACAGGCACTGAAGCTTTCTTT. This sequence joins TRBV6-6 and TRBJ1-1; D is possibly TRBD1 (6 bases). The germline gives CDR1 MNHNY, CDR2 SVGAGI (reference sequence). The V gene lost 0 bases and the J gene lost 4 bases, with 6 bases spanning the gap. The CDR3 sequence is 13 residues long.

The chain couples TRBV30 to TRBJ1-2; a weak D match, TRBD1 (6 bases). The CDR3 extends over 13 amino acids. The germline V and J ends were trimmed by 0 bases and 4 bases, with 9 bases remaining between them. CDR1 and CDR2 (germline): GTSNPN, SVGIG (reference sequence). The CDR3, as DNA: TGTGCCTGGAGTGTACAGGGTGCCTATGGCTACACCTTC. Amino acids: CAWSVQGAYGYTF.

The chain employs TRBV7-2 and TRBJ2-2, with a tentative D call TRBD2 (6 bases). Trimming stripped 5 bases from V and 6 bases from J, with 13 bases between. Looked up from germline, CDR1 is SGHTA and CDR2 is FQGNSA. This CDR3 is 14 amino acids long. The CDR3 sequence: CASSQRGGAGELFF. CDR3 nucleotide sequence: TGTGCCAGCAGCCAACGGGGAGGAGCCGGGGAGCTGTTTTTT.

The CDR3: CASSQSLAGLEDTQYF. DNA for the CDR3: TGTGCCAGCAGCCAAAGTCTAGCGGGGCTCGAGGATACGCAGTATTTT. The chain employs TRBV4-2 and TRBJ2-3; 9 bases align to TRBD2. The CDR3 sequence is 16 residues long. Germline lookup yields CDR1 LGHNA and CDR2 YNFKEQ. The V gene end was trimmed by 2 bases and the J gene end by 6 bases; junction bases not matched to a gene: 9.

This chain's CDR3 is CASSLVLWTQYF. CDR3 sequence (DNA): TGTGCCAGCAGCTTAGTCCTATGGACCCAGTACTTC. The chain has TRBV7-2 and TRBJ2-5; D ambiguous. The germline V gene encodes CDR1 SGHTA and CDR2 FQGNSA. This CDR3 contains 12 residues. The V and J ends lost 1 base and 7 bases respectively, with 7 bases between them.

CDR3 DNA sequence: TGCGCCAGCAGTGAGTCACCCGGGGATACGCAGTATTTT. It specifies CASSESPGDTQYF. The chain carries TRBV10-1 and TRBJ2-3; D is uncertain. This CDR3 comprises 13 residues. Germline lookup yields CDR1 WNHNN and CDR2 SYGVQD (reference sequence). V lost 0 bases, J lost 6 bases, and 7 bases lay in between.

In its sample, this clone was seen a few times. The chain is built from TRBV25-1 and TRBJ2-3; D perhaps matches TRBD2 (6 bases). The V end lost 3 bases, the J end lost 4 bases, and 8 bases lay between the germline ends. CDR1 is MGHDK and CDR2 is SYGVNS in the germline V gene. The CDR3 spans 13 residues. Here the CDR3 reads CASSEPGADTQYF. The CDR3 DNA follows: TGTGCCAGCAGTGAGCCGGGGGCAGATACGCAGTATTTT.

V and J are TRBV5-1 and TRBJ2-7, with TRBD2 identical over 12 bases. Germline values: CDR1 SGHRS, CDR2 YFSETQ. The V gene end was trimmed by 4 bases and the J gene end by 4 bases; junction bases not matched to a gene: 12. The CDR3 spans 17 residues. The CDR3 nucleotides read TGCGCCAGCAGCCGCTTCTACGCTAGCGGGAGGGCGTACGAGCAGTACTTC. It encodes CASSRFYASGRAYEQYF.

The chain is built from TRBV14 and TRBJ1-6; D might be TRBD1 (5 bases). The CDR3 has 15 amino acids. V was clipped by 4 bases and J by 10 bases, with 17 bases between them. Germline V gene data show CDR1 as SGHDN and CDR2 as FVKESK. CDR3 region: CASSPALGVGSPLHF. The CDR3 DNA sequence: TGTGCCAGCAGCCCTGCGCTAGGGGTCGGGTCACCCCTCCACTTT.

J is TRBJ2-5 and V is TRBV7-8; D possibly corresponds to TRBD2 (5 bases). Germline V gene lookup returns CDR1 SGHVS and CDR2 FQNEAQ. The length of the CDR3 is 13 residues. The V end lost 9 bases, the J end lost 5 bases, and 16 bases lay between the germline ends. CDR3 protein: CASRRTSGETQYF. As DNA, the CDR3 is TGTGCCAGTCGGCGGACTTCGGGGGAGACCCAGTACTTC. The full variable domain, completed using reference TRBV7-8 and TRBJ2-5, is GAGVSQSPRYKVAKRGQDVALRCDPISGHVSLFWYQQALGQGPEFLTYFQNEAQLDKSGLPSDRFFAERPEGSVSTLKIQRTQQEDSAVYLCASRRTSGETQYFGPGTRLLVL.

CDR3 amino acids: CASSLTTDGLQNNEQFF. The CDR3 DNA sequence: TGTGCCAGCAGCCTTACAACAGACGGCCTTCAAAACAATGAGCAGTTCTTC. The rearrangement links TRBV9 to TRBJ2-1, with D unresolved. V was shortened by 4 bases and J by 5 bases, with 22 bases between the two germline ends. The CDR3 loop spans 17 amino acids. CDR1 and CDR2 (germline): SGDLS, YYNGEE.

The chain combines TRBV19 with TRBJ2-6; no definite D call. The CDR3 runs to 15 residues. Germline loops: CDR1 LNHDA, CDR2 SQIVND (reference sequence). Trimming removed 3 bases from V and 0 bases from J, with 6 bases in between. The CDR3 DNA reads TGTGCCAGTAGTATTCTAGACTCTGGGGCCAACGTCCTGACTTTC. This codes for CASSILDSGANVLTF.